This passage covers 25 T cell receptor beta chains from one sample sequenced in a study of vaccination and CD4 T cells after COVID-19. Treatment in this sample: approximately 11-day PBMC culture with coronavirus spike peptide pools or control peptides (ViraFEST assay). No antigen is known for these receptors. Sequenced with the Oncomine TCR Beta short-read assay was DNA taken from cultured CD4+ T cells. TCRdb fed the PCR reads into MiXCR, producing one record per CDR3 protein. The sample lists around 19,000 distinct CDR3 sequences, approximately 56% occurring once. The source was CD4+ T cells from blood, cultured in vitro, collected before SARS-CoV-2 vaccination. The receptors stem from a human donor who had recovered from COVID-19.

The CDR3 DNA sequence: TGTGCCAGCAGCTTAGGGAGTCGTGGCTACACCTTC. The encoded protein is CASSLGSRGYTF. The rearrangement joins TRBV11-3 to TRBJ1-2; D unresolved. Trimming left V 1 base short and J 7 bases short, with 7 bases between. Germline V gene sequence: CDR1 SGHNT, CDR2 YENEEA. The CDR3 consists of 12 residues.

This chain uses TRBV6-2 or TRBV6-3 with TRBJ2-7; 8 bases align to TRBD1. The CDR3 has 15 residues. The trim removed 8 bases at V and 0 bases at J, leaving 9 bases unmatched. Per germline, CDR1 MNHEY and CDR2 SVGEGT. As DNA, the CDR3 is TGTGCCAGCGCCTCATGGACAGGGAGCTCCTACGAGCAGTACTTC. It codes for CASASWTGSSYEQYF.

The chain recombines TRBV6-1 with TRBJ2-3; D remains ambiguous. With 6 bases removed from V and 2 bases from J, the gap between germline ends came to 6 bases. CDR3 length: 12 amino acids. The germline V gene encodes CDR1 MNHNS and CDR2 SASEGT. This CDR3 is CASRKSTDTQYF. The CDR3 DNA is TGTGCCAGCAGGAAATCCACAGATACGCAGTATTTT.

This clonotype was seen a handful of times. The V and J genes are TRBV27 and TRBJ2-3; D gene unclear. The length of the CDR3 is 14 residues. V gave up 3 bases and J gave up 0 bases, with 7 bases separating them. CDR1 and CDR2 (germline): MNHEY, SMNVEV (reference sequence). This CDR3 is CASSLGASTDTQYF. The CDR3 bases are TGTGCCAGCAGTTTGGGCGCCAGCACAGATACGCAGTATTTT.

The rearrangement links TRBV4-1 to TRBJ2-7; D is tentatively TRBD1 or TRBD2 (5 bases each). This CDR3 comprises 13 residues. V lost 0 bases to trimming and J lost 12 bases, with 15 bases between them. CDR1 is MGHRA and CDR2 is YSYEKL in the germline V gene. The CDR3, as DNA: TGCGCCAGCAGCCAAGACCCTTCGGGACGCCGGTACTTC. Protein: CASSQDPSGRRYF.

This clonotype was seen a single time. This CDR3 reads CASTHQASRDTQYF. The CDR3 nucleotides are TGTGCCAGCACCCATCAGGCGTCCCGCGATACGCAGTATTTT. The chain carries TRBV7-2 and TRBJ2-3; no clear D. CDR3 length: 14 amino acids. CDR1 is SGHTA, CDR2 FQGNSA, per germline. V lost 7 bases and J lost 6, with 17 bases in between.

The rearrangement links TRBV6-2 or TRBV6-3 to TRBJ2-7; D tentatively reads TRBD1 or TRBD2 (5 bases each). This CDR3 contains 14 residues. V lost 6 bases to trimming and J lost 2 bases, with 14 bases between them. Germline V lookup: CDR1 MNHEY, CDR2 SVGEGT. For the CDR3, the DNA is TGTGCCAGCAGCCTAGGGGACGCAGCCTACGAGCAGTACTTC. This codes for CASSLGDAAYEQYF.

The chain recombines TRBV20-1 with TRBJ1-5, with 7 bases aligning to TRBD1. V trimming: 5 bases; J trimming: 0 bases; junction bases outside the gene matches: 16. Germline assignment: CDR1 DFQATT and CDR2 SNEGSKA (reference sequence). The CDR3 has 18 amino acids. The CDR3 DNA sequence: TGCAGTGCTGACCCAAACAGGGGCCTGCTATATAGCAATCAGCCCCAGCATTTT. As protein: CSADPNRGLLYSNQPQHF.

The V gene is TRBV20-1, the J gene TRBJ1-5; the D gene is possibly TRBD1 (5 bases). This CDR3 region has 15 residues. The germline CDR1 and CDR2 sequences are DFQATT and SNEGSKA (reference sequence). With 3 bases removed from V and 6 bases from J, the gap between germline ends came to 18 bases. The CDR3: CSASRRGTLIQPQHF. The CDR3 nucleotides read TGCAGTGCTAGTAGAAGGGGTACTCTGATTCAGCCCCAGCATTTT.

The rearrangement uses TRBV12-3 or TRBV12-4 and TRBJ2-5, with TRBD2 matching over 11 bases. V lost 7 bases to trimming and J lost 4 bases; unmatched junction nucleotides: 8. The CDR3 consists of 15 residues. CDR3 sequence reads: CASNLLAGAPETQYF. Written as DNA, the CDR3 is TGTGCCAGCAACCTACTAGCGGGAGCCCCAGAGACCCAGTACTTC.

CDR3 protein: CASSLRTRSYEQYF. In DNA, the CDR3 is TGTGCCAGCAGCTTGCGGACTAGATCCTACGAGCAGTACTTC. The chain joins TRBV5-6 to TRBJ2-7; 7 bases line up with TRBD2. The junction had 2 bases not matched to a gene; V was cut back by 1 base and J by 1 base. CDR3 length equals 14 residues. Germline V gene data show CDR1 as SGHDT and CDR2 as YYEEEE. Variable domain in full (rest from reference TRBV5-6 and TRBJ2-7): DAGVTQSPTHLIKTRGQQVTLRCSPKSGHDTVSWYQQALGQGPQFIFQYYEEEERQRGNFPDRFSGHQFPNYSSELNVNALLLGDSALYLCASSLRTRSYEQYFGPGTRLTVT.

The rearrangement links TRBV30 to TRBJ1-5, with D maybe TRBD1 (6 bases). The V gene's germline CDR1 is GTSNPN and CDR2 SVGIG (reference sequence). Between the trimmed V and J ends, which lost 1 base and 2 bases, there was a span of 12 bases. The CDR3 totals 15 residues. The CDR3: CAWSAVGGGNQPQHF. The CDR3 nucleotides are TGTGCCTGGAGTGCGGTAGGGGGGGGCAATCAGCCCCAGCATTTT.

The gene calls are TRBV11-3 and TRBJ2-5, with 9 bases matching TRBD1. The V segment lost 5 bases and the J segment 5 bases; nucleotides outside the gene matches: 3. The CDR3 has 13 amino acids. Germline-derived CDR1 and CDR2 are SGHNT and YENEEA. The CDR3 is CASSRGQGETQYF. For the CDR3, the DNA is TGTGCCAGCAGCCGGGGACAGGGTGAGACCCAGTACTTC.

The rearrangement uses TRBV19 and TRBJ1-5; D gene ambiguous. The CDR3 length is 16 residues. Deletions cut 5 bases from V and 11 bases from J, with 25 bases between. Germline CDR1 is LNHDA and CDR2 is SQIVND (reference sequence). The CDR3 sequence: CASSSLRIPQVRAQHF. The DNA for the CDR3 is TGTGCCAGTAGTTCCCTACGTATACCACAAGTTCGGGCCCAGCATTTT.

CDR3 coding DNA: TGTGCCAGTAGTACGACCGGGAACGCTCAGCCCCAGCATTTT. Protein product: CASSTTGNAQPQHF. V and J are TRBV19 and TRBJ1-5; the D is unclear. The CDR3 loop spans 14 amino acids. Trimming shortened V by 4 bases and J by 6 bases, and 13 bases separated the two germline ends. In germline, CDR1 is LNHDA, CDR2 SQIVND (reference sequence).

The sample holds a few counts of this clonotype. This chain links TRBV2 with TRBJ1-1; D is ambiguous. Germline loops: CDR1 SNHLY, CDR2 FYNNEI. Trimming took 4 bases from V and 8 from J, leaving 11 bases between them. CDR3 length: 12 residues. The DNA of the CDR3 is TGTGCCAGCAGTGTCTACGTGGGAGAAGCTTTCTTT. This encodes CASSVYVGEAFF.

This clonotype was found a few times. V gene TRBV24-1 combines with J gene TRBJ1-2; D remains unclear. CDR1 and CDR2 from the germline V gene are KGHDR and SFDVKD. V was clipped by 3 bases and J by 4 bases, with 2 bases between them. This CDR3 has 11 residues. The CDR3 loop reads CATSDTYGYTF. CDR3 bases: TGTGCCACCAGTGATACCTATGGCTACACCTTC.

The genes are TRBV6-4 and TRBJ1-1; the D is unclear. Germline V gene lookup returns CDR1 MRHNA and CDR2 SNTAGT. The CDR3 covers 13 residues. Trimming pared 6 bases from V and 4 bases from J, leaving 12 bases between. The CDR3 sequence: CASRLGPTTEAFF. CDR3 in DNA: TGTGCCAGCAGACTGGGTCCCACCACTGAAGCTTTCTTT.

The chain is built from TRBV7-9 and TRBJ2-7; TRBD1 agrees at 9 bases. V dropped 6 bases and J dropped 2; count of bases not matched to a gene: 5. Germline V gene data show CDR1 as SEHNR and CDR2 as FQNEAQ (reference sequence). The CDR3 covers 14 residues. The CDR3 sequence is CASRPGTGPYEQYF. CDR3 nucleotide sequence: TGTGCCAGCAGGCCCGGGACAGGGCCCTACGAGCAGTACTTC.

This clonotype was recorded a few times. The chain recombines TRBV7-2 with TRBJ1-1; 11 nucleotides align to TRBD1. Germline V lookup: CDR1 SGHTA, CDR2 FQGNSA. The CDR3 sequence is 15 residues long. With V trimmed by 2 bases and J by 6 bases, 5 bases remained unmatched. The chain's CDR3 is CASSLRTGGKAEAFF. CDR3 in DNA: TGTGCCAGCAGCTTAAGGACAGGGGGCAAGGCTGAAGCTTTCTTT.

The table lists this clonotype with a few counts. V gene TRBV20-1 combines with J gene TRBJ2-7; TRBD1 matches at 7 bases. CDR3 length equals 13 residues. Germline V gene lookup returns CDR1 DFQATT and CDR2 SNEGSKA (reference sequence). The J segment lost 1 base and the V segment lost 5 bases, leaving 5 bases of the junction unmatched. CDR3 protein: CSAAEDRSYEQYF. The CDR3 bases are TGCAGTGCTGCTGAGGACAGGTCCTACGAGCAGTACTTC.

The chain links TRBV7-2 to TRBJ1-1; D possibly corresponds to TRBD1 (5 bases). This CDR3 spans 15 amino acids. Germline assignment: CDR1 SGHTA and CDR2 FQGNSA. The V end was cut by 4 bases, the J end by 1 base, with 13 bases between. The CDR3: CASSWGDGRNTEAFF. The DNA for the CDR3 is TGTGCCAGCAGCTGGGGGGACGGGCGGAACACTGAAGCTTTCTTT.

This chain joins TRBV19 and TRBJ1-2, with D uncertain. CDR3 length: 12 amino acids. Germline V CDR1 and CDR2: LNHDA, SQIVND (reference sequence). V was clipped by 10 bases and J by 5 bases, with 14 bases between them. The CDR3 bases are TGTGCCACCGGAGGGATGAGTTATGGCTACACCTTC. Protein product: CATGGMSYGYTF.

V is TRBV9 and J is TRBJ2-5, with unresolved D. The ends were cut back, 1 base at V and 2 bases at J, with 6 bases in the middle. CDR1 is SGDLS, CDR2 YYNGEE, per germline. The CDR3 totals 13 residues. CDR3 protein: CASSVLDQETQYF. In nucleotides, the CDR3 is TGTGCCAGCAGCGTACTGGATCAAGAGACCCAGTACTTC.

The chain is built from TRBV6-1 and TRBJ1-1; D gene uncertain. The ends were cut back, 0 bases at V and 4 bases at J, with 0 bases in the middle. The germline V gene encodes CDR1 MNHNS and CDR2 SASEGT. The CDR3 extends over 11 amino acids. This CDR3 reads CASSEATEAFF. The CDR3 bases are TGTGCCAGCAGTGAAGCCACTGAAGCTTTCTTT.